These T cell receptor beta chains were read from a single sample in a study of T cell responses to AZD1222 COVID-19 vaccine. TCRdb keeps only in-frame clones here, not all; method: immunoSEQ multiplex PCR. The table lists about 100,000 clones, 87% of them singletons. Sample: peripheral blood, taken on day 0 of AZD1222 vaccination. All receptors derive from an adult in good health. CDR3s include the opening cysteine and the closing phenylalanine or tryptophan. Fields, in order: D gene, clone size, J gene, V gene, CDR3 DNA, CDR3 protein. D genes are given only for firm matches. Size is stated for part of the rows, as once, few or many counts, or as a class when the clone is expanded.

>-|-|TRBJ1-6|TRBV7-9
TGTGCCAGCAGCGCTACCACAGGAATCCGTAGCTCCTATAATTCACCCCTCCACTTT
CASSATTGIRSSYNSPLHF
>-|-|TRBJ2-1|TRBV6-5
TGTGCCAGCAGTTTAGGCCGGGTCCAGGGCAGTGAGCAGTTCTTC
CASSLGRVQGSEQFF
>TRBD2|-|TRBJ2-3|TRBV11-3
TGTGCCAGCAGCTTAGAAGGCGGGAGGCCCACAGATACGCAGTATTTT
CASSLEGGRPTDTQYF
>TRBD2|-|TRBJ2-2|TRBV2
TGTGCCAGCAGTCCCACTAAAGCGGGAGGGCCGACCGGGGAGCTGTTTTTT
CASSPTKAGGPTGELFF
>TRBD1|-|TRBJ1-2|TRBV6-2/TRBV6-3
TGTGCCAGCACCCCCGACAGGGTTAACTATGGCTACACCTTC
CASTPDRVNYGYTF
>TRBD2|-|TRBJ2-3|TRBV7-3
TGTGCCAGCAGCTTAATTGGGGCAGCGGGAGATCAGGTCACAGATACGCAGTATTTT
CASSLIGAAGDQVTDTQYF
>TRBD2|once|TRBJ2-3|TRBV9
TGTGCCAGCAGCGTAGGAGCGGGGGCCTCAGATACGCAGTATTTT
CASSVGAGASDTQYF
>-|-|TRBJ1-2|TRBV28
TGTGCCAGCGGGGACGGCGGGCGCACAGTGAGCTATGGCTACACCTTC
CASGDGGRTVSYGYTF
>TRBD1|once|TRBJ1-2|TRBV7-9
TGTGCCAGCAGCTTAGGACAGACAGGGGGCCACGATGGCTACACCTTC
CASSLGQTGGHDGYTF
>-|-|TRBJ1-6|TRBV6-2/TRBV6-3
TGTGCCAGCAGTCCGAACGTGGGGTCACCCCTCCACTTT
CASSPNVGSPLHF
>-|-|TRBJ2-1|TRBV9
TGTGCCAGCAGCGTCGCGGGAATGTCCTACAATGAGCAGTTCTTC
CASSVAGMSYNEQFF
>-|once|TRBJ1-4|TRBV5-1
TGCGCCAGCAGCTTGGCCCCGGGGGAGGGGGAAAAACTGTTTTTT
CASSLAPGEGEKLFF
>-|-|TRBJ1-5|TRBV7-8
TGTGCCAGCAGCCACACCGGAGGGTCGGGTCAGCCCCAGCATTTT
CASSHTGGSGQPQHF
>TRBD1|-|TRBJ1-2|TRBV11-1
TGTGCCAGCAGCTCCAAGTCCGGGACAGGGTGGCTTGGCTACACCTTC
CASSSKSGTGWLGYTF
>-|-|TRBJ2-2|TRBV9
TGTGCCAGCAGCGCGGGGCCTGGGAGGACCGGGGAGCTGTTTTTT
CASSAGPGRTGELFF
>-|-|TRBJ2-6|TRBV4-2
TGTGCCAGCAGCCAAGATTACGCGGGTTCTGGGGCCAACGTCCTGACTTTC
CASSQDYAGSGANVLTF
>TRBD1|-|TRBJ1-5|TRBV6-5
TGTGCCAGCATTAACTCAGGAAGGGGGCTTGGTCAGCCCCAGCATTTT
CASINSGRGLGQPQHF
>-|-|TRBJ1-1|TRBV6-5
TGTGCCAGCAGTTATAGCCGGGGGACTGAAGCTTTCTTT
CASSYSRGTEAFF
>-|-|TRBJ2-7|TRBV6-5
TGTGCCAGCACTCCAAATCTGGGTCCCTACGAGCAGTACTTC
CASTPNLGPYEQYF
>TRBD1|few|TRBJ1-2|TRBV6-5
TGTGCCAGCAGCCGGACAGGAACCTATGGCTACACCTTC
CASSRTGTYGYTF
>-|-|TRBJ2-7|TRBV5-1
TGCGCCAGCAGTTCCGGGCGGTACGAGCAGTACTTC
CASSSGRYEQYF
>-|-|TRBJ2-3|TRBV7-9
TGTGCCAGCAGCTTAGGGGAGGGACAGATTAGCACAGATACGCAGTATTTT
CASSLGEGQISTDTQYF
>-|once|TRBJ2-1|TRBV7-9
TGTGCCAGCAGCTTAGAAATGGCCGCCAATGAGCAGTTCTTC
CASSLEMAANEQFF
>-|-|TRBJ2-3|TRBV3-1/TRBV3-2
TGTGCCAGCAGCCAAGAGGGGGGCGATACGCAGTATTTT
CASSQEGGDTQYF
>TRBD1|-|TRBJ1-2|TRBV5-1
TGCGCCAGCAGCCCGGGAGGGACAGCCAACTATGGCTACACCTTC
CASSPGGTANYGYTF
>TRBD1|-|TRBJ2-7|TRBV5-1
TGCGCCAGCAGCCCTGGGACAGGGACCTACGAGCAGTACTTC
CASSPGTGTYEQYF
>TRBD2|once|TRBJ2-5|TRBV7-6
TGTGCCAGCAGCGGTAGCGGGAGTCAGGGGGAGACCCAGTACTTC
CASSGSGSQGETQYF
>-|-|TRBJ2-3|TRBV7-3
TGTGCCAGCAGCTTGAAGCGTGCTAGCACAGATACGCAGTATTTT
CASSLKRASTDTQYF
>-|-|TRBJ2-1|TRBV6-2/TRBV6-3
TGTGCCAGCAGTTGGGGACCCGTTAGAAATGAGCAGTTCTTC
CASSWGPVRNEQFF
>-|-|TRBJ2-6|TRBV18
TGTGCCAGCTCACCAATCAGGACAAGCTCTGGGGCCAACGTCCTGACTTTC
CASSPIRTSSGANVLTF
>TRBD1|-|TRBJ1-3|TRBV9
TGTGCCAGCAGCCCTACGACAGGGGGAAACACCATATATTTT
CASSPTTGGNTIYF
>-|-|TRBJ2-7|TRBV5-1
TGCGCCAGCAGCGCATACTCCTACGAGCAGTACTTC
CASSAYSYEQYF
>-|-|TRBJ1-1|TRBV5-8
TGTGCCAGCAGCTTCGGGTATCGGGACACTGAAGCTTTCTTT
CASSFGYRDTEAFF
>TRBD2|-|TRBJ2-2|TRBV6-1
TGTGCCAGCAGTGAAAGCCTAGCGGGTGGATCCGGGGAGCTGTTTTTT
CASSESLAGGSGELFF
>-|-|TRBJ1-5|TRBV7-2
TGTGCCAGCAGCCCAAACAGTTTCCAAGGACAGCCCCAGCATTTT
CASSPNSFQGQPQHF
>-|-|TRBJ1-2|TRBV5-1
TGCGCCAGCAGCCCCATAAGCGCCAGCCTAGTAGGGAACTATGGCTACACCTTC
CASSPISASLVGNYGYTF
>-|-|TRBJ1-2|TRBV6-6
TGTGCCAGCACTCTTCGACAGTCCATTTTGGGCTACACCTTC
CASTLRQSILGYTF
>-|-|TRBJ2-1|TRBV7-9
TGTGCCAGCAGCTCCGGACCCAATGAGCAGTTCTTC
CASSSGPNEQFF
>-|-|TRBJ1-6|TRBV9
TGTGCCAGCAGCTTTCGCGAGGGGAGTAATTCACCCCTCCACTTT
CASSFREGSNSPLHF
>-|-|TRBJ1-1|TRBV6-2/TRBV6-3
TGTGCCAGCAGTTACTCGTCAGGAGGCACTGAAGCTTTCTTT
CASSYSSGGTEAFF
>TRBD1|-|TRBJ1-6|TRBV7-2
TGTGCCAGCAGCGGAAGACAGGGGGGGTATTCACCCCTCCACTTT
CASSGRQGGYSPLHF
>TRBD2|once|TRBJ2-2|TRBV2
TGTGCCAGCAGTCCCATAGCGGGAGACACCGGGGAGCTGTTTTTT
CASSPIAGDTGELFF
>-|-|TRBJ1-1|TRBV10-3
TGTGCCATAAGGGGAGAGGGCACTGAAGCTTTCTTT
CAIRGEGTEAFF
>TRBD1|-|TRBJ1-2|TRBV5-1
TGCGCCAGCAGCTTGGAGTTGACAGGGGAGGGCTACACCTTC
CASSLELTGEGYTF
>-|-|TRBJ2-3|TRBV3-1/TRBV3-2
TGTGCCAGCAGCCAAGGCGGGCAATCCACAGATACGCAGTATTTT
CASSQGGQSTDTQYF
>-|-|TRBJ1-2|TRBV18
TGTGCCAGCTCCCCCGGGACTGGCTACACCTTC
CASSPGTGYTF
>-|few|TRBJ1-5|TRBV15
TGTGCCACCAGCAATGGGTATCAGCCCCAGCATTTT
CATSNGYQPQHF
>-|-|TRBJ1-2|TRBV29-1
TGCAGCGTAGATAAGGGACACCTGCTTGGCTACACCTTC
CSVDKGHLLGYTF
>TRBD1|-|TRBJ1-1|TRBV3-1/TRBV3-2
TGTGCCAGCAGCCGTTCAGGGGGCACTGAAGCTTTCTTT
CASSRSGGTEAFF
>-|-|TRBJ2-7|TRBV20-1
TGCAGTGCTAGTTCCGGGCTTGACGAGCAGTACTTC
CSASSGLDEQYF
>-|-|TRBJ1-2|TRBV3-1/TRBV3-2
TGTGCCAGCAGCCCCCAGGGCAACTATGGCTACACCTTC
CASSPQGNYGYTF
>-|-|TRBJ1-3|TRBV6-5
TGTGCCAGCAGATACAAGGCATACTCTGGAAACACCATATATTTT
CASRYKAYSGNTIYF
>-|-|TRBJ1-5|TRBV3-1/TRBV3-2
TGTGCCAGCAGCCAAGAACGCAGAAGGGAGCCCCAGCATTTT
CASSQERRREPQHF
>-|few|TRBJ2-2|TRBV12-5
TGTGCTAGTAACAGGAACACCGGGGAGCTGTTTTTT
CASNRNTGELFF
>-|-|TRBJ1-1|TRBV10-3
TGTGCCGAGGATCGGGAGGGCCTTTTTTCTGAAGCTTTCTTT
CAEDREGLFSEAFF
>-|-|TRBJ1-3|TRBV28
TGTGCCAGCAGTTTGGACGTAGTTAGTGGAAACACCATATATTTT
CASSLDVVSGNTIYF
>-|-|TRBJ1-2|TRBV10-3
TGTGCCATCAGTGATCCTTACTATGGCTACACCTTC
CAISDPYYGYTF
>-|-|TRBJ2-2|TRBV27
TGTGCCAGCAGTTCCCCAAGGACGGCGAACACCGGGGAGCTGTTTTTT
CASSSPRTANTGELFF
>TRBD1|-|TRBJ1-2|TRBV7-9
TGTGCCAGCAGCTTAGCCCGGCAGGGGGCCAACTATGGCTACACCTTC
CASSLARQGANYGYTF
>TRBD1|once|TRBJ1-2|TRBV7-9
TGTGCCAGCAGCTTAGGGACAGGGTATTTCGATGGCTACACCTTC
CASSLGTGYFDGYTF